A single sample gave rise to the 27 T cell receptor beta chains below, sequenced in a study of T cell repertoires in cytomegalovirus infection. TCRdb passed the reads through MiXCR, listing each CDR3 protein once. Among 71,000 or so distinct CDR3 sequences, 20% were seen once, and the ten largest hold roughly 62%. Their specific antigens are unknown. The sample consisted of CD8+ T cells from cultured PBMCs, taken from culture after CMV antigen stimulation. The receptors shown here come from a human donor in good health (CMV status not recorded). Some clones in this sample may be carry-over from other donors' samples.

This clonotype was counted a few times. The gene calls are TRBV4-1 and TRBJ2-7; weak D call: TRBD1 (5 bases). The CDR3 has 15 residues. Trimming cost V 0 bases and J 3 bases, with 12 bases left between them. The germline CDR1 and CDR2 sequences are MGHRA and YSYEKL. The CDR3 is CASSQDRGSRYEQYF. CDR3 sequence (DNA): TGCGCCAGCAGCCAAGATAGGGGAAGTCGCTACGAGCAGTACTTC.

The chain carries TRBV6-5 and TRBJ1-6; 8 nucleotides match TRBD1. The CDR3 runs to 14 residues. Germline CDR1 MNHEY, CDR2 SVGAGI. J was trimmed by 11 bases and V by 5 bases; bases with no gene match: 8. CDR3 loop: CASSLGQGTAPLHF. The DNA of the CDR3 is TGTGCCAGCAGTCTTGGACAGGGAACGGCACCCCTCCACTTT.

This clonotype was detected a few times. This sequence joins TRBV7-6 and TRBJ2-1; D might be TRBD1 or TRBD2, each matching 5 bases. Trimming took 3 bases from V and 6 from J, leaving 12 bases between them. This CDR3 comprises 14 residues. The germline CDR1 and CDR2 sequences are SGHVS and FNYEAQ. CDR3 region: CASSFRGGGNEQFF. CDR3 in DNA: TGTGCCAGCAGCTTCCGGGGTGGGGGCAATGAGCAGTTCTTC.

Notes on this clonotype: One end of the junction is discordant with germline, which a read error may explain. The J gene is TRBJ1-2, the V gene TRBV19; D not certain. CDR1 and CDR2 from the germline V gene are LNHDA and SQIVND (reference sequence). The CDR3 length is 13 residues. The CDR3 is CASSARMWDGCTF. DNA for the CDR3: TGTGCCAGTAGTGCCCGGATGTGGGATGGCTGCACCTTC.

The chain employs TRBV11-2 and TRBJ2-1; no definite D call. Germline CDR1 is SGHAT and CDR2 is FQNNGV. This CDR3 has 13 residues. The V end lost 1 base, the J end lost 3 bases, and 4 bases lay between the germline ends. The CDR3 protein is CASSLGFYNEQFF. CDR3 coding DNA: TGTGCCAGCAGCTTAGGGTTCTACAATGAGCAGTTCTTC.

This clonotype appeared a few times. CDR3 nucleotide sequence: TGTGCCAGCAGTAATCCGGGGGTCAAGAATAATTCACCCCTCCACTTT. It encodes CASSNPGVKNNSPLHF. The chain carries TRBV27 and TRBJ1-6; D possibly corresponds to TRBD1 (5 bases). V was clipped by 5 bases and J by 5 bases, with 16 bases between them. CDR1 is MNHEY, CDR2 SMNVEV, per germline (reference sequence). This CDR3 comprises 16 residues.

The chain carries TRBV6-6 and TRBJ1-3, with D possibly being TRBD1 (6 bases). The CDR3 has 16 amino acids. V dropped 2 bases and J dropped 0 bases, with 11 bases sitting between them. Germline-derived CDR1 and CDR2 are MNHNY and SVGAGI (reference sequence). The CDR3, as DNA: TGTGCCAGCAGTTACACAGGGACGAACTCTGGAAACACCATATATTTT. The encoded protein is CASSYTGTNSGNTIYF.

This clonotype was seen many times. V is TRBV6-6 and J is TRBJ2-7; 11 bases map to TRBD2. The CDR3 is made up of 14 amino acids. Unmatched junction bases numbered 6, after V lost 7 bases and J lost 4 bases. Germline CDR1 and CDR2: MNHNY and SVGAGI (reference sequence). The CDR3 DNA reads TGTGCCAGCACCATAGCGGGGGGGCCTTACGAGCAGTACTTC. This gives the protein CASTIAGGPYEQYF.

In its sample, this clonotype was seen a few times. The V and J genes are TRBV27 and TRBJ1-6; D is ambiguous. The V and J ends lost 5 bases and 10 bases respectively, with 9 bases between them. The CDR3 totals 12 residues. Per the germline V gene, CDR1 is MNHEY and CDR2 is SMNVEV (reference sequence). The CDR3 region has the DNA TGTGCCAGCAGTCCACCGTCGTCACCCCTCCACTTT. It translates to CASSPPSSPLHF.

The chain carries TRBV7-2 and TRBJ1-2; TRBD1 might be the D (6 bases). V was shortened by 1 base and J by 8 bases, with 11 bases between the two germline ends. CDR1 and CDR2 (germline): SGHTA, FQGNSA. The CDR3 extends over 13 amino acids. CDR3 amino acids: CASSLVDREGYTF. CDR3 nucleotides: TGTGCCAGCAGCTTAGTGGACAGAGAGGGCTACACCTTC.

The V gene is TRBV4-1, the J gene TRBJ2-3; D gene unclear. Between the trimmed V and J ends, which lost 1 base and 5 bases, there was a span of 7 bases. Germline V gene data show CDR1 as MGHRA and CDR2 as YSYEKL. This CDR3 contains 13 residues. CDR3 bases: TGCGCCAGCAGCCAAGTTTCAAGAGATACGCAGTATTTT. Amino acid sequence: CASSQVSRDTQYF.

This clonotype has a handful of counts. The chain couples TRBV5-5 to TRBJ1-4; 7 bases align to TRBD1. The J segment lost 6 bases and the V segment lost 4 bases, leaving 9 bases of the junction unmatched. The CDR3 totals 15 residues. The germline CDR1 and CDR2 sequences are SGHKS and YYEKEE (reference sequence). The CDR3: CASSTMTGMDEKLFF. The CDR3 DNA follows: TGTGCCAGCAGCACCATGACAGGGATGGATGAAAAACTGTTTTTT.

This chain uses TRBV27 with TRBJ2-1; no definite D call. V was pared by 5 bases and J by 9 bases, with 14 bases between. In germline, CDR1 is MNHEY, CDR2 SMNVEV (reference sequence). The CDR3 length is 13 residues. The CDR3 here is CASSMGRLTEQFF. DNA for the CDR3: TGTGCCAGCAGTATGGGCCGATTGACTGAGCAGTTCTTC.

This clonotype was seen a few times. The chain couples TRBV7-2 to TRBJ1-2; TRBD1 is a possible D gene (6 bases). Trimming shortened V by 5 bases and J by 4 bases, and 17 bases separated the two germline ends. From germline, CDR1 is SGHTA and CDR2 FQGNSA. The CDR3 is 15 residues long. CDR3 in amino acids: CASSLISDSLYGYTF. The CDR3 region has the DNA TGTGCCAGCAGCCTGATATCGGACAGCCTCTATGGCTACACCTTC.

CDR3 protein: CASSYVYRDDSPLHF. CDR3 nucleotide sequence: TGTGCCAGCAGTTACGTGTACAGGGACGATTCACCCCTCCACTTT. The chain recombines TRBV6-2 or TRBV6-3 with TRBJ1-6; TRBD1 is a possible D gene (6 bases). The CDR3 runs 15 residues. Between the trimmed V and J ends, which lost 2 bases and 8 bases, there was a span of 13 bases. Germline CDR1 is MNHEY and CDR2 is SVGEGT.

Only a few counts were recorded for this clonotype. The V and J genes are TRBV12-3 or TRBV12-4 and TRBJ2-5; 12 nucleotides align to TRBD1. V was clipped by 6 bases and J by 5 bases; unmatched bases: 10. The CDR3 contains 16 residues. The CDR3 reads CASRTGTGGAWETQYF. As DNA, the CDR3 is TGTGCCAGCAGGACAGGGACAGGGGGCGCGTGGGAGACCCAGTACTTC.

This clonotype was observed many times. This rearrangement joins TRBV6-4 to TRBJ2-1; 12 bases agree with TRBD2. Germline V lookup: CDR1 MRHNA, CDR2 SNTAGT. This CDR3 contains 15 residues. V dropped 4 bases and J dropped 6; count of bases not matched to a gene: 4. This chain's CDR3 is CASSGSSGGANEQFF. As DNA, the CDR3 is TGTGCCAGCAGTGGATCTAGCGGGGGGGCCAATGAGCAGTTCTTC.

V and J are TRBV4-1 and TRBJ1-1, with unresolved D. This CDR3 contains 13 residues. The germline gives CDR1 MGHRA, CDR2 YSYEKL. The V end was cut by 1 base, the J end by 4 bases, with 7 bases between. The CDR3 reads CASSQVGRTEAFF. In DNA form, the CDR3 reads TGCGCCAGCAGCCAAGTTGGACGCACTGAAGCTTTCTTT.

The rearrangement uses TRBV14 and TRBJ2-3; D might be TRBD1 or TRBD2, each matching 6 bases. The CDR3 is 16 residues long. V was pared by 4 bases and J by 2 bases, with 16 bases between. Germline V gives CDR1 SGHDN, CDR2 FVKESK. The CDR3 loop is CASSRSRGTYTDTQYF. The CDR3 coding sequence is TGTGCCAGCAGCCGGAGTAGGGGGACTTACACAGATACGCAGTATTTT.

This chain joins TRBV7-2 and TRBJ2-2; 9 bases line up with TRBD2. Trimming at V came to 6 bases and at J to 7 bases, leaving 15 bases not matched to a gene. There are 17 residues in the CDR3. Germline CDR1 SGHTA, CDR2 FQGNSA. As DNA, the CDR3 is TGTGCCAGCAGTCCCGATGGTAGCGGGGGAATTGGCGGGGAGCTGTTTTTT. Translation: CASSPDGSGGIGGELFF.

V usage is TRBV14 and J usage is TRBJ1-2; D is unresolved. CDR1 SGHDN and CDR2 FVKESK come from the germline V gene. Between the trimmed V and J ends, which lost 3 bases and 8 bases, there was a span of 19 bases. The CDR3 consists of 15 residues. The CDR3: CASSHLRLPPRGYTF. The DNA of the CDR3 is TGTGCCAGCAGCCACCTCAGACTACCTCCGCGGGGCTACACCTTC.

This clonotype was recorded only once. The rearrangement links TRBV7-8 to TRBJ2-2; the D is unclear. The germline V gene has CDR1 SGHVS and CDR2 FQNEAQ. The germline V and J ends were trimmed by 11 bases and 0 bases, with 13 bases remaining between them. This CDR3 spans 14 amino acids. CDR3 sequence: CALSGGSNTGELFF. The CDR3 DNA is TGTGCCCTTTCCGGCGGATCGAACACCGGGGAGCTGTTTTTT.

The rearrangement joins TRBV2 to TRBJ2-2; 9 bases match TRBD2. The CDR3 is made up of 17 amino acids. The trim removed 5 bases at V and 5 bases at J, leaving 12 bases unmatched. Germline CDR1 and CDR2: SNHLY and FYNNEI. The CDR3 DNA follows: TGTGCCAGCAGTCCGACAAGCGGGGGGCACGTGACCGGGGAGCTGTTTTTT. Protein sequence: CASSPTSGGHVTGELFF.

This clonotype was counted many times. The chain employs TRBV7-2 and TRBJ2-1, with D possibly TRBD2 on 5 matching bases. The V gene lost 1 base and the J gene lost 0 bases, with 10 bases spanning the gap. Looked up from germline, CDR1 is SGHTA and CDR2 is FQGNSA. The CDR3 extends over 16 amino acids. CDR3 bases: TGTGCCAGCAGCTTAGTCCCGGGGAGCTCCTACAATGAGCAGTTCTTC. Amino acid sequence: CASSLVPGSSYNEQFF.

The chain has TRBV7-8 and TRBJ2-5; D perhaps matches TRBD2 (6 bases). The germline V and J ends were trimmed by 3 bases and 1 base, with 9 bases remaining between them. The CDR3 loop spans 14 amino acids. Germline values: CDR1 SGHVS, CDR2 FQNEAQ. CDR3 protein: CASSFLGGQETQYF. The CDR3 DNA is TGTGCCAGCAGCTTCCTCGGGGGCCAAGAGACCCAGTACTTC.

This rearrangement joins TRBV28 to TRBJ1-5, with D hard to call. Per the germline V gene, CDR1 is MDHEN and CDR2 is SYDVKM. The CDR3 extends over 15 amino acids. Trimming stripped 5 bases from V and 0 bases from J, with 11 bases between. In DNA, the CDR3 is TGTGCCAGCAGTCCCTGGACGAATAGCAATCAGCCCCAGCATTTT. It yields the protein CASSPWTNSNQPQHF.

This chain uses TRBV11-2 with TRBJ2-7; 10 bases line up with TRBD1. The CDR3 sequence is 14 residues long. CDR1 and CDR2 (germline): SGHAT, FQNNGV. V trimming: 1 base; J trimming: 5 bases; junction bases outside the gene matches: 2. Written as DNA, the CDR3 is TGTGCCAGCAGCTTAGGACAGGGGGCGAACGAGCAGTACTTC. Protein sequence: CASSLGQGANEQYF.